This T cell receptor (beta chain) emerged from a study of radiotherapy plus CTLA-4 blockade in lung cancer. Study-wide background: Among patients, roughly 17% showed objective responses, and about 31% had disease control.

Per the germline V gene, CDR1 is SGHAT and CDR2 is FQNNGV. The CDR3 spans 13 residues. The V end lost 0 bases, the J end lost 7 bases, and 7 bases lay between the germline ends. The repertoire was sequenced with immunoSEQ multiplex PCR; TCRdb's copy has only in-frame clones and lacks some. The sample consists of roughly 98,000 clones, over 75% of them appearing once. The study treated chemo-refractory metastatic non-small-cell lung cancer patients with focal radiation plus ipilimumab CTLA-4 blockade. This clone appeared a single time. The antigen is undetermined. Points from the study as a whole: The best predictor of response was reported to be early blood T cell clone dynamics, with interferon-beta. Blood-borne expansion of tumor-derived TCR clones followed radiotherapy plus ipilimumab.

Sequencing used peripheral blood, obtained from a patient treated with radiotherapy plus ipilimumab. The chain links TRBV11-2 to TRBJ1-5; D gene ambiguous. This TCR was sampled from a human donor with non-small cell lung cancer that progressed on radiotherapy plus ipilimumab. The CDR3 is CASSLDRTQPQHF. The CDR3 coding sequence is TGTGCCAGCAGCTTAGATAGGACGCAGCCCCAGCATTTT.